This T cell receptor beta chain was identified during a study of T cells and Merkel cell carcinoma outcomes. Findings and limits, study-wide: Reportedly, T-cell repertoire with density predicts Merkel cell carcinoma outcomes.

Germline assignment: CDR1 MNHNY and CDR2 SVGAGI (reference sequence). The CDR3 is 12 residues long. Between the trimmed V and J ends, which lost 5 bases and 5 bases, there was a span of 9 bases. This clone was picked up a small number of times. The target antigen is unknown. TCRdb's table, derived via immunoSEQ multiplex PCR, lists solely in-frame clones and lacks some. The data contain some 19,000 clones, around 80% of them seen just once; the ten biggest clones take up approximately 3%. The gene calls are TRBV6-6 and TRBJ1-2; weak D call: TRBD1 (6 bases). This clonotype originated in a human donor with Merkel cell carcinoma. The source material was tumor tissue from Merkel cell carcinoma. The CDR3 sequence: CASSQTGYGYTF. CDR3 nucleotides: TGTGCCAGCAGTCAAACAGGGTATGGCTACACCTTC.